This TCR beta chain was profiled in a study of regulatory dendritic cells for organ transplantation. Study-wide points: Alloreactive memory CD8+ T cell pools varied considerably between individuals.

Assay used: immunoSEQ multiplex PCR; TCRdb lists only in-frame clones, some missing. Of 35,000 to 40,000 clones in the sample, 75% to 95% were seen once. FACS sorted CD4+ or CD8+ T cells into CD45RA+ naive and CD45RO+ memory. The CDR3 length is 14 residues. Trimming removed 0 bases from V and 7 bases from J, with 12 bases in between. Per germline, CDR1 SGDLS and CDR2 YYNGEE. With respect to this clone: No antigen is known for it.

This TCR came from a human donor in good health. The V gene is TRBV9, the J gene TRBJ2-3; perhaps TRBD2 as D (5 bases). Sample: naive CD8+ T cells from blood. The subset was: CD45RA+ naive T cells. The CDR3 DNA sequence: TGTGCCAGCAGCGTAGAGGACTCCGGATATACGCAGTATTTT. This sequence encodes CASSVEDSGYTQYF.